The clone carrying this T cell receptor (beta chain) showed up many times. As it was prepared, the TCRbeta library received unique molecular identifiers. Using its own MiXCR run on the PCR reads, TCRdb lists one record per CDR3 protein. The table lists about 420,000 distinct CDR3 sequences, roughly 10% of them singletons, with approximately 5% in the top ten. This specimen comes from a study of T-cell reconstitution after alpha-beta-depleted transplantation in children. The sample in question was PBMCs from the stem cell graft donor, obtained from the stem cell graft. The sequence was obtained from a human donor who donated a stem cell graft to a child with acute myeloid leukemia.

CDR3 nucleotide sequence: TGCGCCAGCAGCTTGGAGGCTGGCGCAGGGGATACGCAGTATTTT. Protein: CASSLEAGAGDTQYF. The gene calls are TRBV5-1 and TRBJ2-3, with a possible D match to TRBD1 (5 bases). The V gene's germline CDR1 is SGHRS and CDR2 YFSETQ. The CDR3 length is 15 residues. V was cut by 0 bases and J by 6 bases, with 14 bases left in between.